This TCR beta chain was retrieved from a study of CD8 T cells in ankylosing spondylitis. General study results and limits: Several of the motif variants were reported before in synovial fluid and blood from reactive arthritis. Reported data indicate significant enrichment of disease-linked clones within matched ankylosing spondylitis synovial fluid. Within peripheral blood, clones linked to disease were CD8+ and relatively rare.

Note on this clonotype: Its antigen remains unidentified.

In TCRdb, the 5' RACE reads were re-called with MiXCR into one record per CDR3 protein. Among 300,000 to 400,000 distinct CDR3 sequences listed, 14% to 15% were seen once. Sequences were obtained from blood, either unsorted or a sorted T cell fraction (not recorded which). The origin of this receptor is a male donor with ankylosing spondylitis or in good health (not recorded which).

The CDR3 region is CATQTGVADTQYF. CDR3 bases: TGTGCCACCCAAACAGGGGTTGCAGATACGCAGTATTTT. The chain uses TRBV15 and TRBJ2-3, with 7 nucleotides matching TRBD1. J was trimmed by 4 bases and V by 8 bases; bases with no gene match: 6. The CDR3 totals 13 residues. Germline assignment: CDR1 LNHNV and CDR2 YYDKDF (reference sequence).